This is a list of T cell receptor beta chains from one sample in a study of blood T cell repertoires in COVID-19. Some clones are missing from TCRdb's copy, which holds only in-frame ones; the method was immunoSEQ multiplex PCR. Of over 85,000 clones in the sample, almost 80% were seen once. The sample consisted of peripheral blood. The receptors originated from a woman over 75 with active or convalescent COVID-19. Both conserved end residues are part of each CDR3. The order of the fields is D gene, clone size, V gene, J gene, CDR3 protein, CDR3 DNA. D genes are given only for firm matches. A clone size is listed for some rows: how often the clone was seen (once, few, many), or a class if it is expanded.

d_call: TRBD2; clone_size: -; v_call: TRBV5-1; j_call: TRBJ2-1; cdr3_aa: CASSFGGSGRAGNEQFF; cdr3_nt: TGCGCCAGCAGCTTCGGGGGTAGCGGGAGGGCCGGGAATGAGCAGTTCTTC
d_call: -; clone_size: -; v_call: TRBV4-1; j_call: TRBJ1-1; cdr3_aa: CASSHGRASNTEAFF; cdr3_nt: TGCGCCAGCAGCCATGGGCGGGCCTCGAACACTGAAGCTTTCTTT
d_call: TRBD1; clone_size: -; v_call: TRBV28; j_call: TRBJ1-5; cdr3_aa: CAVQGDQPQHF; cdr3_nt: TGTGCCGTCCAGGGGGATCAGCCCCAGCATTTT
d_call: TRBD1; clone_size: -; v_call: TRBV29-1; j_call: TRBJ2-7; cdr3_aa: CSVETGEWGEQYF; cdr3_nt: TGCAGCGTTGAAACAGGGGAATGGGGCGAGCAGTACTTC
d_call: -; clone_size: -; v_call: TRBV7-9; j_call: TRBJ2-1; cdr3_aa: CASSLWQGGNEQFF; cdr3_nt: TGTGCCAGCAGCTTATGGCAGGGCGGCAATGAGCAGTTCTTC
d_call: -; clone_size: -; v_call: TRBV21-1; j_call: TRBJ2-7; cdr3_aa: CASLGPLAGAGNEQYF; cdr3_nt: TGTGCCAGTCTAGGGCCCCTAGCGGGAGCTGGTAACGAGCAGTACTTC
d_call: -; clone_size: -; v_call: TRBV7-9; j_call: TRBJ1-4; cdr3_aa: CASTGWPNEKLFF; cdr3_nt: TGTGCCAGCACGGGCTGGCCTAATGAAAAACTGTTTTTT
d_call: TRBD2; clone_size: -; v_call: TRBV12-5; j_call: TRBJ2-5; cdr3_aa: CASGSPTPGLVAQETQYF; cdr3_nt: TGTGCTAGTGGTTCCCCCACCCCCGGACTAGTAGCCCAAGAGACCCAGTACTTC
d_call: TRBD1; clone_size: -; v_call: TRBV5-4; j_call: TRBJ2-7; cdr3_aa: CASRPGTGFEQYF; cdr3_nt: TGTGCCAGCAGACCCGGGACAGGCTTCGAGCAGTACTTC
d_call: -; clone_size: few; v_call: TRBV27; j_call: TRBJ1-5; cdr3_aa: CASTSYQGQPQHF; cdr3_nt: TGTGCCAGCACCAGCTACCAGGGGCAGCCCCAGCATTTT
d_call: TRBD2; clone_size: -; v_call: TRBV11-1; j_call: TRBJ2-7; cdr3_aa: CASSPRLARAYEQYF; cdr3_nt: TGTGCCAGCAGCCCAAGACTAGCGCGTGCCTACGAGCAGTACTTC
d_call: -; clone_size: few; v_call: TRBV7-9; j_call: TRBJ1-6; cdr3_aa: CASSEGGYNSPLHF; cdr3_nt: TGTGCCAGCAGCGAAGGGGGTTATAATTCACCCCTCCACTTT
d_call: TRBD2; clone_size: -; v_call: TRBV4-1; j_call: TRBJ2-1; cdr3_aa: CASSRPFTSGRAAEQFF; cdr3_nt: TGCGCCAGCAGCCGACCCTTCACTAGCGGGAGGGCCGCTGAGCAGTTCTTC
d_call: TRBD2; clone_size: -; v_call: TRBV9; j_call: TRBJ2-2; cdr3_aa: CASSPGLAGVWNTGELFF; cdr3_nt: TGTGCCAGCAGCCCGGGACTAGCGGGGGTATGGAACACCGGGGAGCTGTTTTTT
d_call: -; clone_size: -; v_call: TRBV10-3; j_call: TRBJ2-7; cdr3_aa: CAIRGGASYEQYF; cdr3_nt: TGTGCCATCAGGGGGGGAGCTTCCTACGAGCAGTACTTC
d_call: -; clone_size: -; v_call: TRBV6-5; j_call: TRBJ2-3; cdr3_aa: CASSLQPHSTDTQYF; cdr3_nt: TGTGCCAGCAGTCTACAGCCTCATAGCACAGATACGCAGTATTTT
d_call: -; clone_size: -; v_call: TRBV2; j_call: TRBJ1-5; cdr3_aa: CASNRDNNQPQHF; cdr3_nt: TGTGCCAGCAACAGGGACAACAATCAGCCCCAGCATTTT
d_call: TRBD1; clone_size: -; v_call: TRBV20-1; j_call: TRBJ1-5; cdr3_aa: CSASSRDSYVGQPQHF; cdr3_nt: TGCAGTGCTAGTTCCCGGGACAGCTATGTCGGTCAGCCCCAGCATTTT
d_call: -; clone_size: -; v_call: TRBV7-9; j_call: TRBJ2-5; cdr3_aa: CASSLLSGETQYF; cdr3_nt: TGTGCCAGCAGCTTGCTGTCGGGAGAGACCCAGTACTTC
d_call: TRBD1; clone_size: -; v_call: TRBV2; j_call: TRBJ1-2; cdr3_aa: CASRLPGTGYLGGYGYTF; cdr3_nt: TGTGCCAGCCGCCTGCCAGGGACAGGGTATCTAGGAGGGTATGGCTACACCTTC
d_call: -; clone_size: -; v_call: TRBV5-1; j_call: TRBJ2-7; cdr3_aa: CASSPDGGSYEQYF; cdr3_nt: TGCGCCAGCAGCCCAGACGGGGGATCCTACGAGCAGTACTTC
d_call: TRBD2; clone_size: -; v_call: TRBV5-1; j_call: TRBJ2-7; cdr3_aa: CASSLGLAGESEQYF; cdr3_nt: TGCGCCAGCAGCTTGGGGCTAGCGGGAGAATCCGAGCAGTACTTC
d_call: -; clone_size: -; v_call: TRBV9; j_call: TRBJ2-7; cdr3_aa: CASSSAVGRSNEQYF; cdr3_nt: TGTGCCAGCAGTTCAGCGGTCGGGAGATCGAACGAGCAGTACTTC
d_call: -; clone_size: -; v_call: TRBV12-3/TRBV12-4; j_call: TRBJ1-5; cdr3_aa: CASMGLDQPQHF; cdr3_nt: TGTGCCAGCATGGGCCTGGATCAGCCCCAGCATTTT
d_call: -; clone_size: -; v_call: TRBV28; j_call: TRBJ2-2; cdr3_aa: CASSRLVRNTGELFF; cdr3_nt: TGTGCCAGCAGTCGGCTAGTTAGAAACACCGGGGAGCTGTTTTTT
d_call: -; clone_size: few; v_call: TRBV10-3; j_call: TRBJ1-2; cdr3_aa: CAIGQRGGDGYTF; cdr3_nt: TGTGCCATCGGACAAAGGGGCGGGGATGGCTACACCTTC
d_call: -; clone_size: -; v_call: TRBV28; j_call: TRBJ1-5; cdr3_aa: CASSKNQGSDQPQHF; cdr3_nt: TGTGCCAGCAGCAAAAATCAGGGGTCGGATCAGCCCCAGCATTTT
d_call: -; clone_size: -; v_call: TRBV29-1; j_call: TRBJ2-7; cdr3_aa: CSVEDPREGYEQYF; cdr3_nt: TGCAGCGTTGAAGATCCCCGTGAGGGTTACGAGCAGTACTTC
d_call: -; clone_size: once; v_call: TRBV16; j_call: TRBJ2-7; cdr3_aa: CASSHPPGDGSLGEQYF; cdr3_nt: TGTGCCAGCAGCCACCCCCCGGGGGACGGCAGCTTGGGGGAGCAGTACTTC
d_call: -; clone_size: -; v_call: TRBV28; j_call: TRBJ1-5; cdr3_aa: CASSLPLTGLDQPQHF; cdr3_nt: TGTGCCAGCAGTTTACCACTTACAGGGCTTGATCAGCCCCAGCATTTT
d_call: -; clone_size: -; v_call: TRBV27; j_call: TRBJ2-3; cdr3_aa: CASSLNRLITDTQYF; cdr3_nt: TGTGCCAGCAGTCTCAACCGACTTATCACAGATACGCAGTATTTT
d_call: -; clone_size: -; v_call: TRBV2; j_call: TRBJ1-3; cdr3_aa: CASTGNTIYF; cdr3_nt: TGTGCCAGCACCGGGAACACCATATATTTT
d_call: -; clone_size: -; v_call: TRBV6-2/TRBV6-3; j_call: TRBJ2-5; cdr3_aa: CASSYRYGETQYF; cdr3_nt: TGTGCCAGCAGTTACCGATACGGGGAGACCCAGTACTTC
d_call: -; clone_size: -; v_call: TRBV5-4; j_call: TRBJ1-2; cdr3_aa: CASSLKQGSNYGYTF; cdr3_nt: TGTGCCAGCAGCTTAAAACAGGGTTCCAACTATGGCTACACCTTC
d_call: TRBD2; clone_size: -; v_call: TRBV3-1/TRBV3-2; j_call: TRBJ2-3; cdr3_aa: CASSPRVSAGGGDTQYF; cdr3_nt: TGTGCCAGCAGCCCCCGCGTCAGCGCGGGGGGGGGAGATACGCAGTATTTT
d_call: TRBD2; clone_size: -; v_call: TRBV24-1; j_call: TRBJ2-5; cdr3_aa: CATSDSRTGGETQYF; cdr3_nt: TGTGCCACCAGTGATTCAAGGACGGGGGGAGAGACCCAGTACTTC
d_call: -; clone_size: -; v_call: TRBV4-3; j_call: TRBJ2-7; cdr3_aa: CASSQDTTGPRGDYEQYF; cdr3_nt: TGCGCCAGCAGCCAAGATACAACAGGACCCAGGGGAGACTACGAGCAGTACTTC
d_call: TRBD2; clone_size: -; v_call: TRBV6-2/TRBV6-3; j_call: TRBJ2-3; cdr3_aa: CASSSTLAGPGADTQYF; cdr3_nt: TGTGCCAGCAGTTCAACACTAGCGGGACCGGGGGCAGATACGCAGTATTTT
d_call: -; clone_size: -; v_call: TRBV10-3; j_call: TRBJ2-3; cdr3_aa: CAISGTLSTDTQYF; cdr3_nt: TGTGCCATCAGCGGGACTCTCAGCACAGATACGCAGTATTTT
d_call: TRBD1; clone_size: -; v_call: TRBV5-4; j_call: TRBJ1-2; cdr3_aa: CASSPDRTNYGYTF; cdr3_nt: TGTGCCAGCAGCCCGGACAGGACTAACTATGGCTACACCTTC
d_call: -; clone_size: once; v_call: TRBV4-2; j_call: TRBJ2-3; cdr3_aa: CASSSTPYLRYSTDTQYF; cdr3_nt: TGTGCCAGCAGCTCTACCCCGTATTTGCGTTATAGCACAGATACGCAGTATTTT
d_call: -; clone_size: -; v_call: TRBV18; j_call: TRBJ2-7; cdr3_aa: CASSPPTGMNYEQYF; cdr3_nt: TGTGCCAGCTCACCACCGACCGGGATGAACTACGAGCAGTACTTC
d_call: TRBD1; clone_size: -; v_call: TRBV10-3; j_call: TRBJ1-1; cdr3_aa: CAISEVLRGRDSLDTEAFF; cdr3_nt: TGTGCCATCAGTGAGGTCCTTAGGGGGCGGGATAGTTTGGACACTGAAGCTTTCTTT
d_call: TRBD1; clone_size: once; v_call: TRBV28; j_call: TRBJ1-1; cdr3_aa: CASSSGQGFTEAFF; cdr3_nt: TGTGCCAGCAGCTCCGGACAGGGGTTCACTGAAGCTTTCTTT
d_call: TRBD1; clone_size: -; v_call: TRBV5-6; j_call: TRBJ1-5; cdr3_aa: CASSLKQGHQPQHF; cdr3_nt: TGTGCCAGCAGCTTGAAACAGGGGCATCAGCCCCAGCATTTT